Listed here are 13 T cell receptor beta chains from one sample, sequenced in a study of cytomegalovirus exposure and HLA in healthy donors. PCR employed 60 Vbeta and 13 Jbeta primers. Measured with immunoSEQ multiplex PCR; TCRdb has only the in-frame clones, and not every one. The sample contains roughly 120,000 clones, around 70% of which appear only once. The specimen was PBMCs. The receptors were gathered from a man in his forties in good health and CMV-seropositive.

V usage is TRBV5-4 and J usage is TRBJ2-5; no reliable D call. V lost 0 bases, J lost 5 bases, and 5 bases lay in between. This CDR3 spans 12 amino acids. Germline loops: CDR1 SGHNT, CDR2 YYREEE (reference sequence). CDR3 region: CASSLGPETQYF. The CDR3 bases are TGTGCCAGCAGCTTGGGTCCGGAGACCCAGTACTTC.

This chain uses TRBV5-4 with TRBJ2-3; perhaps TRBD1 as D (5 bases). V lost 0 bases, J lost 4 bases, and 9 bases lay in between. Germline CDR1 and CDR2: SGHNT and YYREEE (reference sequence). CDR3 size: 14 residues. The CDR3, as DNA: TGTGCCAGCAGCTTGGCGACAGCTCCAGATACGCAGTATTTT. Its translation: CASSLATAPDTQYF.

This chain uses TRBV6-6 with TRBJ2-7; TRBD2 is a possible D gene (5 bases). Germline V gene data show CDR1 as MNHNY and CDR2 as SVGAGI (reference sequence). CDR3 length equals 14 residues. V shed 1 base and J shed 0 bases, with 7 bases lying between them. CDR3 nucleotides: TGTGCCAGCAGTTACTTAACTAGCTCCTACGAGCAGTACTTC. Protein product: CASSYLTSSYEQYF.

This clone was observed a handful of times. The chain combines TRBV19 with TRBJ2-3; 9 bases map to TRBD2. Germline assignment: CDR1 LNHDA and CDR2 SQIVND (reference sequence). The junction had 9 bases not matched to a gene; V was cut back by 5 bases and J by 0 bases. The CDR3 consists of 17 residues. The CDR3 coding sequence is TGTGCCAGTAGTTTCAATATAGCGGGAGCCAGCACAGATACGCAGTATTTT. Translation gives CASSFNIAGASTDTQYF.

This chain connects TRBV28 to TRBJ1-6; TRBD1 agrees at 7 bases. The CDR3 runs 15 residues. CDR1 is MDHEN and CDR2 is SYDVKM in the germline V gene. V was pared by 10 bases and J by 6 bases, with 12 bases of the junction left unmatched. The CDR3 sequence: CATREKTGRNSPLHF. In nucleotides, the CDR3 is TGTGCCACCAGGGAGAAGACAGGGCGTAATTCACCCCTCCACTTT. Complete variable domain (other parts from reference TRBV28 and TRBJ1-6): DVKVTQSSRYLVKRTGEKVFLECVQDMDHENMFWYRQDPGLGLRLIYFSYDVKMKEKGDIPEGYSVSREKKERFSLILESASTNQTSMYLCATREKTGRNSPLHFGNGTRLTVT.

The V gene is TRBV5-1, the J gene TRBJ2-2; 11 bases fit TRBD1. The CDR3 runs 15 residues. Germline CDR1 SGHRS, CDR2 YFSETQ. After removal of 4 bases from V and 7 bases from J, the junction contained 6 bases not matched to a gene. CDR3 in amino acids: CASSHGQGAYGELFF. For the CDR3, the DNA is TGCGCCAGCAGCCACGGACAGGGGGCGTACGGGGAGCTGTTTTTT.

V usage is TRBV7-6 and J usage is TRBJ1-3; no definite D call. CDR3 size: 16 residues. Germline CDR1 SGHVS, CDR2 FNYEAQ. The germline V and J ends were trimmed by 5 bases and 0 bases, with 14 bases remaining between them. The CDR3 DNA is TGTGCCAGCAGCCCAACAAGCGGGAGCTCTGGAAACACCATATATTTT. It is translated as CASSPTSGSSGNTIYF. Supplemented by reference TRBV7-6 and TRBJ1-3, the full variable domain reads GAGVSQSPRYKVTKRGQDVALRCDPISGHVSLYWYRQALGQGPEFLTYFNYEAQQDKSGLPNDRFSAERPEGSISTLTIQRTEQRDSAMYRCASSPTSGSSGNTIYFGEGSWLTVV.

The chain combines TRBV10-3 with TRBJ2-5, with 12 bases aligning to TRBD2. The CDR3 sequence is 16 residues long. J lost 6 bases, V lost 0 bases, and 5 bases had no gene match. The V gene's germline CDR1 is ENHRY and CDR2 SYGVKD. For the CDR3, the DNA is TGTGCCATCAGTGAGTCCACTAGCGGGGGGCCACAGACCCAGTACTTC. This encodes CAISESTSGGPQTQYF.

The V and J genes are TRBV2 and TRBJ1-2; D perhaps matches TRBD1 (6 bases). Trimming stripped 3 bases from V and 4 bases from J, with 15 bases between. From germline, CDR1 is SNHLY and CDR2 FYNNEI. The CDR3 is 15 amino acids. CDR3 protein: CASSESRGASYGYTF. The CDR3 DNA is TGTGCCAGCAGTGAGAGTCGGGGGGCTTCCTATGGCTACACCTTC. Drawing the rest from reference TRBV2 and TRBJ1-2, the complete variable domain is EPEVTQTPSHQVTQMGQEVILRCVPISNHLYFYWYRQILGQKVEFLVSFYNNEISEKSEIFDDQFSVERPDGSNFTLKIRSTKLEDSAMYFCASSESRGASYGYTFGSGTRLTVV.

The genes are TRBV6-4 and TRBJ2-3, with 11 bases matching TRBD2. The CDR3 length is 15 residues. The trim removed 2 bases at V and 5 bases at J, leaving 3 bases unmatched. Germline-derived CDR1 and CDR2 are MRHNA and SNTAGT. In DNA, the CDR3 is TGTGCCAGCAGTGACGGGACTAGCGGAGAAGATACGCAGTATTTT. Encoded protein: CASSDGTSGEDTQYF.

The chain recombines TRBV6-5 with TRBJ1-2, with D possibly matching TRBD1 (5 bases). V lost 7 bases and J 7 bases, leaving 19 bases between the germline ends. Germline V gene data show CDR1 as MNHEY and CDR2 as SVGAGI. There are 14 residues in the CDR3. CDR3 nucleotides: TGTGCCAGCAAACTCGCCGGGCAGGGAACTGGCTACACCTTC. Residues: CASKLAGQGTGYTF.

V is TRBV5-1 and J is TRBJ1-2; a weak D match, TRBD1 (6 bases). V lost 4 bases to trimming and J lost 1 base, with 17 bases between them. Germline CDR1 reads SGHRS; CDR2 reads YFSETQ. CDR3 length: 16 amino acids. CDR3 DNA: TGCGCCAGCAGCGTGGGGGGGACAAATATTAACTATGGCTACACCTTC. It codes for CASSVGGTNINYGYTF.

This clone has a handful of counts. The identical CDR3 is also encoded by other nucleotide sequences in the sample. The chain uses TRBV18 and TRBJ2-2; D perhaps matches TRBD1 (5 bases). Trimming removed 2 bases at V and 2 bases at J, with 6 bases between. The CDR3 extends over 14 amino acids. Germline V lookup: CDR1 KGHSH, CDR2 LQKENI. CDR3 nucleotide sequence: TGTGCCAGCTCACCAGGACAAAACACCGGGGAGCTGTTTTTT. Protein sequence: CASSPGQNTGELFF.